Below, 30 T cell receptor beta chains from the same sample are listed, as sequenced in a study of cytomegalovirus exposure and HLA in healthy donors. The PCR used 60 Vbeta and 13 Jbeta primers. Assay used: immunoSEQ multiplex PCR; TCRdb lists only in-frame clones, some missing. Of 130,000 to 150,000 clones in the sample, 78% are singletons; the top ten hold less than 3%. The source material was PBMCs. These receptor sequences come from a male donor in good health and CMV-seronegative.

The J gene is TRBJ1-2, the V gene TRBV14; a possible D gene is TRBD1 (5 bases). The CDR3 runs to 14 residues. In germline, CDR1 is SGHDN, CDR2 FVKESK. V dropped 4 bases and J dropped 7 bases, with 16 bases sitting between them. The DNA for the CDR3 is TGTGCCAGCAGCCTCTACGCTATGACAGCTGGCTACACCTTC. This encodes CASSLYAMTAGYTF.

The genes are TRBV5-1 and TRBJ2-5; D is perhaps TRBD1 (5 bases). V was trimmed by 9 bases and J by 3 bases, leaving 15 bases between them. The germline gives CDR1 SGHRS, CDR2 YFSETQ. This CDR3 contains 13 residues. The CDR3 bases are TGCGCCACCATCCTAGGGGAAAAAGAGACCCAGTACTTC. Translating gives CATILGEKETQYF.

The genes are TRBV19 and TRBJ2-5, with D tentatively TRBD1 (6 bases). Germline lookup yields CDR1 LNHDA and CDR2 SQIVND (reference sequence). The CDR3 runs 16 residues. The ends were cut back, 1 base at V and 2 bases at J, with 14 bases in the middle. The CDR3 nucleotides are TGTGCCAGTAGTATAGCGGACAGCCCAGGTCAAGAGACCCAGTACTTC. Translated, it gives CASSIADSPGQETQYF.

The chain uses TRBV4-3 and TRBJ2-1; D ambiguous. Trimming removed 0 bases at V and 10 bases at J, with 13 bases between. Germline V gene lookup returns CDR1 LGHNA and CDR2 YSLEER. This CDR3 has 14 amino acids. CDR3 residues: CASSQDSTDQEQFF. The CDR3 DNA reads TGCGCCAGCAGCCAAGATTCCACTGATCAAGAGCAGTTCTTC.

This rearrangement joins TRBV4-1 to TRBJ2-7; 8 nucleotides align to TRBD1. The CDR3 extends over 15 amino acids. V lost 1 base to trimming and J lost 2 bases; unmatched junction nucleotides: 4. From germline, CDR1 is MGHRA and CDR2 YSYEKL. DNA of the CDR3: TGCGCCAGCAGCCAAGGACAGGGGCCCGCCTACGAGCAGTACTTC. Protein: CASSQGQGPAYEQYF.

The chain carries TRBV29-1 and TRBJ1-2, with 9 nucleotides matching TRBD1. CDR1 SQVTM and CDR2 ANQGSEA come from the germline V gene. The CDR3 is 14 amino acids. The V segment lost 4 bases and the J segment 3 bases; nucleotides outside the gene matches: 6. The chain's CDR3 is CSVAGQGRDYGYTF. The CDR3 nucleotides are TGCAGCGTTGCGGGACAGGGAAGGGACTATGGCTACACCTTC.

The J gene is TRBJ2-7, the V gene TRBV4-3, with D possibly matching TRBD2 (6 bases). Trimming took off 0 bases at V and 3 bases at J, with 12 bases between the two ends. Germline CDR1 and CDR2: LGHNA and YSLEER. The CDR3 spans 15 residues. The CDR3 region is CASSQEGDSRYEQYF. DNA for the CDR3: TGCGCCAGCAGCCAAGAAGGGGACTCTCGCTACGAGCAGTACTTC.

This sequence joins TRBV29-1 and TRBJ2-7; 10 bases map to TRBD1. Germline CDR1 SQVTM, CDR2 ANQGSEA. J gave up 2 bases and V 4 bases, and 8 bases lay outside the gene matches. The CDR3 totals 15 residues. Here the CDR3 DNA reads TGCAGCGTTGGGTCTTCCGGGACAGGGGCCTACGAGCAGTACTTC. Protein product: CSVGSSGTGAYEQYF.

On this clone: The junction differs from germline at one of its ends, possibly a read error. This sequence joins TRBV7-9 and TRBJ1-1; D unresolved. The CDR3 extends over 14 amino acids. CDR1 and CDR2 from the germline V gene are SEHNR and FQNEAQ (reference sequence). CDR3 coding DNA: TGTGCCAGCAGCGACGGACTCCTGAAGACTGAAGCTTTCTTT. It codes for CASSDGLLKTEAFF.

The CDR3: CASSFPGQSTDTQYF. CDR3 nucleotides: TGCGCCAGCAGCTTTCCAGGCCAGAGCACAGATACGCAGTATTTT. The rearrangement joins TRBV5-1 to TRBJ2-3; D gene ambiguous. Per the germline V gene, CDR1 is SGHRS and CDR2 is YFSETQ. Deletions cut 2 bases from V and 0 bases from J, with 10 bases between. This CDR3 is built from 15 residues.

The chain links TRBV6-5 to TRBJ2-7, with D maybe TRBD1 (5 bases). The CDR3 loop spans 15 amino acids. Germline V gene sequence: CDR1 MNHEY, CDR2 SVGAGI. V gave up 4 bases and J gave up 0 bases, with 13 bases separating them. CDR3 amino acids: CASSLSDSSSYEQYF. Written as DNA, the CDR3 is TGTGCCAGCAGTTTATCTGACAGTTCCTCCTACGAGCAGTACTTC.

The genes are TRBV10-2 and TRBJ2-3, with no clear D. Per the germline V gene, CDR1 is WSHSY and CDR2 is SAAADI. The CDR3 sequence is 14 residues long. Trimming removed 0 bases from V and 6 bases from J, with 10 bases in between. The CDR3 nucleotides are TGCGCCAGCAGTGAGTCCTCGTTCCGGGATACGCAGTATTTT. This gives the protein CASSESSFRDTQYF.

This rearrangement joins TRBV10-3 to TRBJ1-1, with D hard to call. CDR1 is ENHRY, CDR2 SYGVKD, per germline. V shed 5 bases and J shed 2 bases, with 6 bases lying between them. The CDR3 covers 12 residues. CDR3 DNA: TGTGCCATCAGTCAGGTTAACACTGAAGCTTTCTTT. Translation: CAISQVNTEAFF.

V and J are TRBV7-8 and TRBJ1-2; 9 bases fit TRBD1. Germline V lookup: CDR1 SGHVS, CDR2 FQNEAQ. Trimming cost V 0 bases and J 4 bases; bases outside gene matches: 6. The CDR3 runs 16 residues. The CDR3 DNA reads TGTGCCAGCAGCTTAGCAGGGACAGGGTTTATCTATGGCTACACCTTC. Translated: CASSLAGTGFIYGYTF.

The chain combines TRBV7-3 with TRBJ2-1, with D possibly TRBD1 on 6 matching bases. Trimming left V 2 bases short and J 14 bases short, with 10 bases between. This CDR3 has 11 residues. Germline V gene data show CDR1 as SGHTA and CDR2 as FQGTGA. CDR3 residues: CASSLGGRKFF. The CDR3 DNA reads TGTGCCAGCAGCTTAGGGGGCCGGAAGTTCTTC. The full variable domain, its missing parts supplied by reference TRBV7-3 and TRBJ2-1, is GAGVSQTPSNKVTEKGKYVELRCDPISGHTALYWYRQSLGQGPEFLIYFQGTGAADDSGLPNDRFFAVRPEGSVSTLKIQRTERGDSAVYLCASSLGGRKFFGPGTRLTVL.

The chain recombines TRBV14 with TRBJ2-5, with D unresolved. With 4 bases removed from V and 5 bases from J, the gap between germline ends came to 11 bases. The CDR3 has 13 amino acids. Germline V lookup: CDR1 SGHDN, CDR2 FVKESK. As DNA, the CDR3 is TGTGCCAGCAGCCGAGTACCCGGGGAGACCCAGTACTTC. It encodes CASSRVPGETQYF.

This chain links TRBV13 with TRBJ2-1, with 10 bases identical to TRBD2. Per the germline V gene, CDR1 is PRHDT and CDR2 is FYEKMQ (reference sequence). The trim removed 1 base at V and 0 bases at J, leaving 9 bases unmatched. The CDR3 sequence is 19 residues long. The CDR3 reads CASSLDGLADLSSYNEQFF. The CDR3 region has the DNA TGTGCCAGCAGCTTAGATGGACTAGCGGACCTTAGCTCCTACAATGAGCAGTTCTTC.

This chain links TRBV5-1 with TRBJ1-2, with TRBD1 matching over 8 bases. The CDR3 is 16 residues long. From germline, CDR1 is SGHRS and CDR2 YFSETQ. V gave up 0 bases and J gave up 7 bases; unmatched junction bases: 11. The CDR3 spells CASSLDHRGALRGYTF. Written as DNA, the CDR3 is TGCGCCAGCAGCTTGGATCACAGGGGGGCTCTCCGTGGCTACACCTTC.

This chain links TRBV13 with TRBJ2-1; D might be TRBD1 (5 bases). Trimming stripped 3 bases from V and 3 bases from J, with 9 bases between. This CDR3 has 14 amino acids. CDR1 and CDR2 (germline): PRHDT, FYEKMQ (reference sequence). Here the CDR3 reads CASSLQGYYNEQFF. CDR3 DNA: TGTGCCAGCAGCTTGCAGGGATACTACAATGAGCAGTTCTTC.

V usage is TRBV29-1 and J usage is TRBJ2-5, with a possible D match to TRBD1 (5 bases). Judging by the DNA end, TRBJ2-7 fits better; the J call may be wrong. Germline V lookup: CDR1 SQVTM, CDR2 ANQGSEA. This CDR3 region has 12 residues. As DNA, the CDR3 is TGCAGCGTCTACTTAGACAGCGCCGAGCAGTACTTC. This codes for CSVYLDSAEQYF.

For this clone: The identical CDR3 is also encoded by other nucleotide sequences in the sample. The chain carries TRBV6-4 and TRBJ2-3; TRBD2 matches at 9 bases. CDR1 is MRHNA and CDR2 is SNTAGT in the germline V gene. The CDR3 loop spans 16 amino acids. With 0 bases clipped from V and 0 bases from J, the junction kept 1 base outside the gene matches. CDR3 loop: CASSDSAGGSTDTQYF. DNA of the CDR3: TGTGCCAGCAGTGACTCAGCGGGAGGTAGCACAGATACGCAGTATTTT.

CDR3 sequence: CASSVGTSGSSNTGELFF. CDR3 in DNA: TGTGCCAGCAGTGTAGGGACTAGCGGGAGTTCTAACACCGGGGAGCTGTTTTTT. The gene calls are TRBV2 and TRBJ2-2, with 14 nucleotides matching TRBD2. The junction had 6 bases not matched to a gene; V was cut back by 4 bases and J by 2 bases. This CDR3 is 18 amino acids long. Germline lookup yields CDR1 SNHLY and CDR2 FYNNEI.

This rearrangement joins TRBV15 to TRBJ1-2; D remains unclear. The CDR3 spans 13 residues. V lost 6 bases, J lost 1 base, and 9 bases lay in between. Germline CDR1 reads LNHNV; CDR2 reads YYDKDF (reference sequence). The CDR3 protein is CATSPGFNYGYTF. DNA of the CDR3: TGTGCCACCAGTCCCGGTTTTAACTATGGCTACACCTTC.

The chain combines TRBV5-4 with TRBJ2-7, with a tentative D call TRBD2 (6 bases). Between the trimmed V and J ends, which lost 3 bases and 3 bases, there was a span of 10 bases. Germline assignment: CDR1 SGHNT and CDR2 YYREEE (reference sequence). CDR3 length equals 13 residues. The CDR3 is CASSSGLIYEQYF. CDR3 coding DNA: TGTGCCAGCAGCTCGGGACTGATCTACGAGCAGTACTTC.

This clone has a single count. The chain combines TRBV27 with TRBJ2-7; TRBD1 aligns across 7 bases. V was pared by 6 bases and J by 5 bases, with 13 bases of the junction left unmatched. Germline V gene lookup returns CDR1 MNHEY and CDR2 SMNVEV (reference sequence). This CDR3 contains 15 residues. The CDR3 nucleotides are TGTGCCAGCAGCCCATACAGGGGCGCATTCCACGAGCAGTACTTC. It translates to CASSPYRGAFHEQYF.

V is TRBV7-3 and J is TRBJ2-1; 8 bases agree with TRBD1. The ends lost 2 bases at V and 8 bases at J; junction bases unmatched: 5. Germline V gene data show CDR1 as SGHTA and CDR2 as FQGTGA. This CDR3 comprises 14 residues. CDR3 DNA: TGTGCCAGCAGCTTACAGGGGGCATTTGATGAGCAGTTCTTC. The encoded protein is CASSLQGAFDEQFF.

The genes are TRBV2 and TRBJ1-2, with TRBD1 matching 8 bases. V shed 3 bases and J 6 bases; nucleotides not matched to a gene: 0. The germline V gene has CDR1 SNHLY and CDR2 FYNNEI. CDR3 length: 12 residues. CDR3 in amino acids: CASSETGDGYTF. The CDR3 DNA reads as TGTGCCAGCAGTGAGACAGGGGATGGCTACACCTTC. Together with reference TRBV2 and TRBJ1-2, the CDR3 gives the full variable domain: EPEVTQTPSHQVTQMGQEVILRCVPISNHLYFYWYRQILGQKVEFLVSFYNNEISEKSEIFDDQFSVERPDGSNFTLKIRSTKLEDSAMYFCASSETGDGYTFGSGTRLTVV.

The rearrangement uses TRBV19 and TRBJ2-2; 8 nucleotides line up with TRBD1. V lost 7 bases to trimming and J lost 9 bases; unmatched junction nucleotides: 13. The CDR3 runs 15 residues. The germline V gene has CDR1 LNHDA and CDR2 SQIVND (reference sequence). CDR3 sequence reads: CASTIGTGLKRELFF. DNA of the CDR3: TGTGCCAGTACCATCGGGACAGGTCTCAAGCGGGAGCTGTTTTTT.

V is TRBV25-1 and J is TRBJ2-1; 8 bases are a match to TRBD2. The germline gives CDR1 MGHDK, CDR2 SYGVNS. CDR3 length equals 14 residues. V shed 4 bases and J 7 bases; nucleotides not matched to a gene: 6. The CDR3 region has the DNA TGTGCCAGCAGTGCGGTTAGCGGGATAAATGAGCAGTTCTTC. Translation: CASSAVSGINEQFF.

The rearrangement links TRBV5-1 to TRBJ1-1, with no clear D. This CDR3 contains 14 residues. Germline V gene sequence: CDR1 SGHRS, CDR2 YFSETQ. Trimming shortened V by 4 bases and J by 1 base, and 11 bases separated the two germline ends. The CDR3 reads CASSPGWQNTEAFF. CDR3 DNA sequence: TGCGCCAGCAGCCCGGGTTGGCAGAACACTGAAGCTTTCTTT. Based on the CDR3 plus reference TRBV5-1 and TRBJ1-1, the full variable domain is KAGVTQTPRYLIKTRGQQVTLSCSPISGHRSVSWYQQTPGQGLQFLFEYFSETQRNKGNFPGRFSGRQFSNSRSEMNVSTLELGDSALYLCASSPGWQNTEAFFGQGTRLTVV.